Described below is a single TCR beta chain sequence and its context. Investigators spread the genomic DNA of each subset evenly over several immunoSEQ plates. The authors ran unsorted PBMC replicate PCRs on 300 ng DNA, 32,000 or so T cell genomes. Produced via immunoSEQ multiplex PCR; TCRdb's table is partial and in-frame only. Of approximately 440,000 clones in the sample, roughly 80% were seen once. The unsorted samples took about 90 million PBMCs to get genomic DNA. These data come from a study of shared clonotypes between healthy human individuals. CDR3 length: 15 residues. From germline, CDR1 is SGHDT and CDR2 YYEEEE. V lost 1 base and J lost 3, with 13 bases in between.

This clonotype was obtained from a woman aged 40-49 years in good health. Some clones in this sample may be carry-over from other donors' samples. What was sequenced was PBMCs. The chain is built from TRBV5-6 and TRBJ1-2, with D possibly being TRBD1 (5 bases). CDR3 DNA sequence: TGTGCCAGCAGCTTGTTAGTGCTGGGGGACTATGGCTACACCTTC. Encoded protein: CASSLLVLGDYGYTF.